This T cell receptor beta chain was sequenced during a study of blood T cells in healthy people across ages. The study's findings and limits: Measured against age, TCR beta diversity per million T cells decreased in a roughly linear manner.

Comments on this clonotype: Antigen: not known. A much bigger clone sits one base away, suggesting this may be a read error.

In germline, CDR1 is SGHTA, CDR2 FQGNSA. With 7 bases removed from V and 4 bases from J, the gap between germline ends came to 16 bases. The length of the CDR3 is 14 residues. A J-beta primer mix and a sample-barcoded 5' primer were used in a second PCR of roughly 7 to 12 cycles. Via MiXCR, TCRdb re-called the 5' RACE reads, giving one row per CDR3 protein. This table has over a million distinct CDR3 sequences, roughly 45% appearing once. The sequencing input was blood. This sequence joins TRBV7-2 and TRBJ2-5, with D perhaps TRBD1 or TRBD2 (5 bases each). The receptor comes from an older woman in good health. CDR3 region: CASNWDESPETQYF. In nucleotides, the CDR3 is TGTGCCAGCAACTGGGACGAATCACCAGAGACCCAGTACTTC. The variable domain in full, completed from reference TRBV7-2 and TRBJ2-5, reads GAGVSQSPSNKVTEKGKDVELRCDPISGHTALYWYRQSLGQGLEFLIYFQGNSAPDKSGLPSDRFSAERTGGSVSTLTIQRTQQEDSAVYLCASNWDESPETQYFGPGTRLLVL.